This T cell receptor beta chain was captured in a study of T cells in localized non-small cell lung cancer. Regarding the study as a whole: A median of around 60 clones ranked among the top 100 in tumor appeared in adjacent lung.

Regarding this clone: Antigen specificity is unknown.

The germline V gene encodes CDR1 LNHDA and CDR2 SQIVND (reference sequence). The CDR3 sequence is 14 residues long. With V trimmed by 2 bases and J by 2 bases, 2 bases remained unmatched. Clones were read by immunoSEQ multiplex PCR, and TCRdb kept only the in-frame ones, dropping some. The sample shows under 35,000 clones, over 65% of them seen only once. Here the sequenced sample was peripheral blood, taken before any cancer treatment. V and J are TRBV19 and TRBJ1-2; 7 nucleotides agree with TRBD1. The source of this sequence is a male donor older than 55 with stage II squamous cell lung carcinoma. The CDR3 spells CASSIRDSNYGYTF. The CDR3 nucleotides read TGTGCCAGTAGTATAAGGGACAGCAACTATGGCTACACCTTC.